Below, 25 T cell receptor beta chains from the same sample are listed, as sequenced in a study of CD8 T cells in Susac syndrome. With random hexamers, reverse transcription was performed on about 0.5 to 1 ug of RNA. MiXCR, applied by TCRdb to the immunoSEQ multiplex PCR reads, yields one record per CDR3 protein. The sample consists of approximately 190,000 distinct CDR3 sequences, around nine tenths of them appearing once. The sample comprised CD4+ T cells from PBMCs. These receptors all stem from a human donor with Susac syndrome.

A few counts support this clonotype. The rearrangement links TRBV9 to TRBJ2-6; no clear D gene. This CDR3 contains 18 residues. V lost 3 bases, J lost 0 bases, and 16 bases lay in between. The V gene's germline CDR1 is SGDLS and CDR2 YYNGEE. In nucleotides, the CDR3 is TGTGCCAGCAGCGCAGGTGGGGTCCCTACCTCTGGGGCCAACGTCCTGACTTTC. The encoded protein is CASSAGGVPTSGANVLTF.

The chain couples TRBV20-1 to TRBJ1-1, with D tentatively TRBD1 (6 bases). Trimming left V 6 bases short and J 10 bases short, with 18 bases between. Germline CDR1 is DFQATT and CDR2 is SNEGSKA (reference sequence). The CDR3 totals 12 residues. CDR3 region: CSAIPQGGLAFF. As DNA, the CDR3 is TGCAGTGCGATACCCCAAGGGGGTTTAGCTTTCTTT.

The chain uses TRBV5-6 and TRBJ1-2, with D hard to call. This CDR3 region has 13 residues. CDR1 is SGHDT and CDR2 is YYEEEE in the germline V gene. The V gene lost 4 bases and the J gene lost 0 bases, with 7 bases spanning the gap. The CDR3 DNA reads as TGTGCCAGCAGCCGCCCAGCTAACTATGGCTACACCTTC. Residues: CASSRPANYGYTF.

This sequence joins TRBV20-1 and TRBJ2-5, with TRBD1 as a possible D gene (5 bases). V dropped 0 bases and J dropped 2 bases, with 16 bases sitting between them. CDR1 is DFQATT, CDR2 SNEGSKA, per germline (reference sequence). The CDR3 is 16 residues long. The CDR3 sequence: CSARDFSDTVQETQYF. The DNA for the CDR3 is TGCAGTGCTAGAGATTTCTCGGACACAGTACAAGAGACCCAGTACTTC.

This chain uses TRBV4-1 with TRBJ2-5; D ambiguous. The V end was cut by 2 bases, the J end by 5 bases, with 9 bases between. The CDR3 runs 13 residues. Germline V gene lookup returns CDR1 MGHRA and CDR2 YSYEKL. The CDR3: CASSQLQDETQYF. Written as DNA, the CDR3 is TGCGCCAGCAGCCAATTGCAGGACGAGACCCAGTACTTC.

The chain recombines TRBV12-3 or TRBV12-4 with TRBJ2-2, with TRBD1 matching 10 bases. V dropped 7 bases and J dropped 3; count of bases not matched to a gene: 11. The CDR3 runs 17 residues. CDR3 nucleotides: TGTGCCAGCACCTACACCGGACAGGGGGTAGACACCGGGGAGCTGTTTTTT. As protein: CASTYTGQGVDTGELFF.

This clonotype was seen once. The CDR3, as DNA: TGTGCCAGCAGTTATGGGGGGGCTAATGAAAAACTGTTTTTT. Its protein is CASSYGGANEKLFF. The V call is TRBV6-6, the J call TRBJ1-4, with a possible D match to TRBD1 (5 bases). This CDR3 comprises 14 residues. The ends were cut back, 3 bases at V and 3 bases at J, with 8 bases in the middle. Germline V lookup: CDR1 MNHNY, CDR2 SVGAGI (reference sequence).

The genes are TRBV5-1 and TRBJ1-2; 11 nucleotides align to TRBD1. CDR3 length: 15 amino acids. CDR1 SGHRS and CDR2 YFSETQ come from the germline V gene. Losses at the gene ends were 4 bases for V and 3 bases for J; bases not matched to a gene: 5. CDR3 sequence reads: CASSEWTGGDYGYTF. The CDR3 DNA follows: TGCGCCAGCAGCGAATGGACAGGGGGCGACTATGGCTACACCTTC.

The chain recombines TRBV3-1 with TRBJ1-1; D gene uncertain. Germline loops: CDR1 LGHDT, CDR2 YNNKEL (reference sequence). The CDR3 spans 14 residues. The germline V and J ends were trimmed by 3 bases and 0 bases, with 8 bases remaining between them. The DNA of the CDR3 is TGTGCCAGCAGCCATGGAGGGATGAACACTGAAGCTTTCTTT. Amino acid sequence: CASSHGGMNTEAFF.

The chain combines TRBV29-1 with TRBJ2-5; D not certain. The CDR3 has 15 amino acids. CDR1 SQVTM and CDR2 ANQGSEA come from the germline V gene. The V and J ends lost 7 bases and 3 bases respectively, with 21 bases between them. The CDR3 DNA sequence: TGCAGCGCCGATCTAGGGCGGAAGGAGAAAGAGACCCAGTACTTC. Its translation: CSADLGRKEKETQYF.

V usage is TRBV7-9 and J usage is TRBJ2-3; 7 bases agree with TRBD1. After removal of 5 bases from V and 2 bases from J, the junction contained 7 bases not matched to a gene. This CDR3 comprises 15 residues. Per germline, CDR1 SEHNR and CDR2 FQNEAQ (reference sequence). The chain's CDR3 is CASSRTGDYTDTQYF. Written as DNA, the CDR3 is TGTGCCAGCAGCCGTACAGGGGATTACACAGATACGCAGTATTTT.

The chain combines TRBV5-1 with TRBJ1-5; D unclear. V lost 0 bases and J 6 bases, leaving 10 bases between the germline ends. In germline, CDR1 is SGHRS, CDR2 YFSETQ. This CDR3 spans 14 amino acids. The CDR3 is CASSLGGLGQPQHF. In nucleotides, the CDR3 is TGCGCCAGCAGCTTGGGAGGGTTGGGTCAGCCCCAGCATTTT.

This chain uses TRBV20-1 with TRBJ2-3; 11 nucleotides line up with TRBD2. This CDR3 spans 16 amino acids. After removal of 4 bases from V and 6 bases from J, the junction contained 12 bases not matched to a gene. Germline V lookup: CDR1 DFQATT, CDR2 SNEGSKA (reference sequence). As DNA, the CDR3 is TGCAGTGCTACCCGACTAGCGGGACCCCATTTGGATACGCAGTATTTT. Protein: CSATRLAGPHLDTQYF.

V usage is TRBV28 and J usage is TRBJ1-2; D unresolved. The CDR3 extends over 14 amino acids. Germline V lookup: CDR1 MDHEN, CDR2 SYDVKM. Trimming took off 3 bases at V and 2 bases at J, with 10 bases between the two ends. CDR3 sequence (DNA): TGTGCCAGCAGTTTCCTGGGTCTAAACTATGGCTACACCTTC. Protein: CASSFLGLNYGYTF.

V and J are TRBV4-2 and TRBJ2-5; 12 positions match TRBD2. V was pared by 4 bases and J by 0 bases, with 6 bases of the junction left unmatched. Germline V gene sequence: CDR1 LGHNA, CDR2 YNFKEQ. The CDR3 has 17 residues. CDR3 residues: CASSRGLAGFHQETQYF. CDR3 sequence (DNA): TGTGCCAGCAGCCGAGGACTAGCGGGGTTCCACCAAGAGACCCAGTACTTC.

V usage is TRBV6-5 and J usage is TRBJ2-1; 9 bases fit TRBD1. CDR3 length: 14 residues. The germline CDR1 and CDR2 sequences are MNHEY and SVGAGI. V shed 5 bases and J 9 bases; nucleotides not matched to a gene: 8. CDR3 sequence: CASSGQGFIAEQFF. CDR3 nucleotide sequence: TGTGCCAGCAGTGGACAGGGGTTTATCGCTGAGCAGTTCTTC.

This clonotype was recorded once. The chain combines TRBV3-1 with TRBJ2-1; the match to TRBD2 covers 11 bases. CDR3 length: 19 residues. Germline CDR1 is LGHDT and CDR2 is YNNKEL (reference sequence). The ends lost 0 bases at V and 1 base at J; junction bases unmatched: 8. For the CDR3, the DNA is TGTGCCAGCAGCCAAGAGGTAGGACTAGCGGGTGTGTCCTACAATGAGCAGTTCTTC. It encodes CASSQEVGLAGVSYNEQFF.

This clonotype was detected once. The gene calls are TRBV12-3 or TRBV12-4 and TRBJ1-6, with 7 bases aligning to TRBD1. V trimming: 5 bases; J trimming: 7 bases; junction bases outside the gene matches: 8. The CDR3 runs to 15 residues. Here the CDR3 reads CASSPDRVGNSPLHF. As DNA, the CDR3 is TGTGCCAGCAGTCCCGACAGGGTGGGCAATTCACCCCTCCACTTT.

The chain couples TRBV20-1 to TRBJ2-7, with 7 positions matching TRBD1. The CDR3 runs 14 residues. Germline CDR1 reads DFQATT; CDR2 reads SNEGSKA (reference sequence). J was trimmed by 3 bases and V by 6 bases; bases with no gene match: 11. CDR3 nucleotide sequence: TGCAGTGCCCAAGCCCCAGCAGGGGGCTACGAGCAGTACTTC. It is translated as CSAQAPAGGYEQYF.

V is TRBV2 and J is TRBJ1-2; 9 nucleotides line up with TRBD1. Germline V lookup: CDR1 SNHLY, CDR2 FYNNEI. This CDR3 contains 14 residues. V trimming: 7 bases; J trimming: 2 bases; junction bases outside the gene matches: 5. The CDR3 sequence is CASTRDRENYGYTF. Here the CDR3 DNA reads TGTGCCAGCACCAGGGACAGGGAAAACTATGGCTACACCTTC.

This clonotype is a singleton in its sample. V is TRBV2 and J is TRBJ2-5; unclear D gene. CDR3 length: 13 amino acids. V was pared by 4 bases and J by 3 bases, with 9 bases between. Germline assignment: CDR1 SNHLY and CDR2 FYNNEI. CDR3 DNA sequence: TGTGCCAGCAGTGTTTACAGTAAAGAGACCCAGTACTTC. It is translated as CASSVYSKETQYF.

This clonotype was detected a few times. This chain joins TRBV2 and TRBJ2-1; D not certain. In germline, CDR1 is SNHLY, CDR2 FYNNEI. Trimming cost V 4 bases and J 7 bases, with 5 bases left between them. The CDR3 contains 11 residues. The CDR3 DNA sequence: TGTGCCAGCAGTGTTTATAATGAGCAGTTCTTC. Amino acid sequence: CASSVYNEQFF.

The V call is TRBV4-1, the J call TRBJ2-5, with D possibly TRBD2 on 7 matching bases. CDR3 length: 16 residues. Germline CDR1 reads MGHRA; CDR2 reads YSYEKL. Trimming cost V 5 bases and J 1 base, with 17 bases left between them. The CDR3 DNA reads TGCGCCAGCAGCTTCCGGTTGGGAGGGGGCCAAGAGACCCAGTACTTC. This translates into CASSFRLGGGQETQYF.

As regards this clonotype: Because the CDR3's place on the DNA is in doubt, the DNA is left out and the CDR3 is given as listed by TCRdb. This CDR3 reads CASSLGFGPGTEAFF. This sequence joins TRBV5-1 and TRBJ1-1; the table calls TRBD1, which could not be checked here. The CDR3 spans 15 amino acids, including both terminal residues. Germline lookup yields CDR1 SGHRS and CDR2 YFSETQ.

CDR3 residues: CASSQSGQGDYEQYF. The CDR3 DNA follows: TGCGCCAGCAGTCAATCAGGTCAGGGTGACTACGAGCAGTACTTC. The chain joins TRBV23-1 to TRBJ2-7; possible D gene TRBD1, 5 bases. TRBV23-1 is designated an ORF whose function remains uncertain. The CDR3 is made up of 15 amino acids. V dropped 0 bases and J dropped 3 bases, with 12 bases sitting between them.